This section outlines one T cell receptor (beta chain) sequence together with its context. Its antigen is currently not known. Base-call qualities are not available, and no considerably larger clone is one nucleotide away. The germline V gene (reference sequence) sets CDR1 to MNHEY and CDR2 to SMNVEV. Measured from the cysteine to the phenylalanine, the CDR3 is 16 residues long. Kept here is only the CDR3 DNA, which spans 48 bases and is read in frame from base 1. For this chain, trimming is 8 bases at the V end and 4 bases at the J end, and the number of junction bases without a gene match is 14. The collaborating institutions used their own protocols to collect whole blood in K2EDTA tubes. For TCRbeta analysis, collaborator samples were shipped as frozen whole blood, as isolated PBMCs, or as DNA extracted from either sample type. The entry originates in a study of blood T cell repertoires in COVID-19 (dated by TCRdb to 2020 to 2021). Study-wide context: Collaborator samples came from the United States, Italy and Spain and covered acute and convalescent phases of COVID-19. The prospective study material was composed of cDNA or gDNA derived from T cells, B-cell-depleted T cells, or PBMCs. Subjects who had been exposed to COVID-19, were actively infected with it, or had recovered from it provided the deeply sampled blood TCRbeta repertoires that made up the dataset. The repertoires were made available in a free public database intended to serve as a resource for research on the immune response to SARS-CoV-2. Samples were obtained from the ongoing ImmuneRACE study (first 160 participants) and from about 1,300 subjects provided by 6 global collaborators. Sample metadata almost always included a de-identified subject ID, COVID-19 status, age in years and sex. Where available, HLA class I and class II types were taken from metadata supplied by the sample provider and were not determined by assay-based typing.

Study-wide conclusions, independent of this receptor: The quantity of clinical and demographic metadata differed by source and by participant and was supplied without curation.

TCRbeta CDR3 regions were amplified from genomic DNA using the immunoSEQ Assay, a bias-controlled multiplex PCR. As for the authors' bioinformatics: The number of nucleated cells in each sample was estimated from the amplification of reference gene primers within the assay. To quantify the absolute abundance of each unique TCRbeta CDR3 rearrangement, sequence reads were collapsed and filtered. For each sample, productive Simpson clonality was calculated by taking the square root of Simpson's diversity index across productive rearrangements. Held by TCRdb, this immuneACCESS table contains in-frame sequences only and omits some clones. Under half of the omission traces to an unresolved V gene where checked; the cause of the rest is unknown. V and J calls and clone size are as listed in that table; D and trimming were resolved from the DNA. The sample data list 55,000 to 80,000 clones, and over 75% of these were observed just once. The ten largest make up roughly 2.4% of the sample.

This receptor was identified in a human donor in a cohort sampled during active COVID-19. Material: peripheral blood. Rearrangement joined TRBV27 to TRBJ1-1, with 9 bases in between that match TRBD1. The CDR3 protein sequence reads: CASPGTGHPPSTEAFF. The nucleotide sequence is TGTGCCAGCCCCGGGACAGGGCATCCCCCGAGCACTGAAGCTTTCTTT.